This TCR beta chain was identified during a study of blood T cell repertoires in COVID-19. The overall study: The United States, Italy and Spain supplied acute and convalescent COVID-19 samples. T cells, B-cell-depleted T cells, or PBMCs supplied cDNA or gDNA.

This clone has only a few counts. Clones were sequenced by immunoSEQ multiplex PCR, and TCRdb holds only the in-frame ones, with some missing. In the table there are some 300,000 clones, over 85% of which are singletons. This CDR3 comprises 15 residues. Germline-derived CDR1 and CDR2 are WSHSY and SAAADI. Trimming removed 1 base from V and 1 base from J, with 10 bases in between. Researchers sorted participants into cohorts using their self-reported clinical history. Recovered Cohort 3 donors showed two negative PCRs, clearance, or symptom resolution. Material: PBMCs or T cells enriched from blood (not recorded which). The sequence came from a woman aged 30 to 39 who had recovered from COVID-19. The rearrangement uses TRBV10-2 and TRBJ1-1, with D unclear. For the CDR3, the DNA is TGCGCCAGCAGTGAGTATCCCAGAGGGAACACTGAAGCTTTCTTT. Encoded protein: CASSEYPRGNTEAFF.